These 32 T cell receptor beta chains were sequenced from one sample in a study of blood T cell repertoires in COVID-19. Sequencing used immunoSEQ multiplex PCR; TCRdb keeps in-frame clones, though not all of them. In the table there are 25,000 to 35,000 clones, approximately 85% of which are singletons. Sequenced input: peripheral blood. The receptors originated from a human donor in a cohort sampled during active COVID-19.

Written as DNA, the CDR3 is TGCGCCAGCAGCCCTACAGGGGCAGATACGCAGTATTTT. Amino acids: CASSPTGADTQYF. The V gene is TRBV5-1, the J gene TRBJ2-3; 7 nucleotides match TRBD1. V dropped 4 bases and J dropped 4; count of bases not matched to a gene: 3. The CDR3 has 13 residues. In germline, CDR1 is SGHRS, CDR2 YFSETQ.

The V call is TRBV2, the J call TRBJ2-2; D uncertain. V was trimmed by 6 bases and J by 3 bases, leaving 11 bases between them. The germline CDR1 and CDR2 sequences are SNHLY and FYNNEI. CDR3 length: 14 residues. The CDR3 reads CASRGRLDTGELFF. The CDR3 DNA sequence: TGTGCCAGCAGGGGCCGATTAGACACCGGGGAGCTGTTTTTT.

The chain links TRBV5-4 to TRBJ1-4; D is perhaps TRBD1 (6 bases). V was trimmed by 0 bases and J by 3 bases, leaving 12 bases between them. In germline, CDR1 is SGHNT, CDR2 YYREEE (reference sequence). This CDR3 has 16 amino acids. CDR3 sequence (DNA): TGTGCCAGCAGCTTGGCCGGGGGGGCCCCTAATGAAAAACTGTTTTTT. Protein product: CASSLAGGAPNEKLFF.

A single count supports this clone. V gene TRBV30 combines with J gene TRBJ2-1; D unresolved. The V gene's germline CDR1 is GTSNPN and CDR2 SVGIG (reference sequence). Trimming shortened V by 0 bases and J by 9 bases, and 3 bases separated the two germline ends. CDR3 size: 10 residues. The CDR3 here is CAWSVSEQFF. DNA for the CDR3: TGTGCCTGGAGTGTCTCTGAGCAGTTCTTC.

This clone has just a few counts. The rearrangement joins TRBV2 to TRBJ2-3, with D possibly being TRBD2 (6 bases). Germline CDR1 reads SNHLY; CDR2 reads FYNNEI. The CDR3 has 13 residues. The V gene lost 2 bases and the J gene lost 5 bases, with 8 bases spanning the gap. This chain's CDR3 is CASSEMGGDTQYF. For the CDR3, the DNA is TGTGCCAGCAGTGAAATGGGGGGAGATACGCAGTATTTT.

CDR3 sequence (DNA): TGTGCCAGCAGTTGGACTAGTTACAATGAGCAGTTCTTC. Residues: CASSWTSYNEQFF. The chain employs TRBV12-3 or TRBV12-4 and TRBJ2-1; 7 bases agree with TRBD2. CDR3 size: 13 residues. The V and J ends lost 4 bases and 4 bases, in that order; junction bases with no gene match: 1.

The chain combines TRBV5-6 with TRBJ1-5, with 7 positions matching TRBD1. There are 16 residues in the CDR3. Germline V gene data show CDR1 as SGHDT and CDR2 as YYEEEE. The V gene end was trimmed by 5 bases and the J gene end by 0 bases; junction bases not matched to a gene: 8. The CDR3 nucleotides are TGTGCCAGCAGTTCCTGGGACAGAGATAGCAATCAGCCCCAGCATTTT. This translates into CASSSWDRDSNQPQHF.

The chain is built from TRBV28 and TRBJ1-2; no reliable D call. This CDR3 has 14 amino acids. V lost 2 bases and J lost 8, with 15 bases in between. Germline-derived CDR1 and CDR2 are MDHEN and SYDVKM. CDR3 sequence: CASSLGPAYEGYTF. The CDR3 nucleotides are TGTGCCAGCAGTTTAGGGCCGGCCTATGAGGGCTACACCTTC.

The chain is built from TRBV12-3 or TRBV12-4 and TRBJ2-5; 7 positions match TRBD2. Unmatched junction bases numbered 6, after V lost 6 bases and J lost 5 bases. The CDR3 totals 13 residues. This CDR3 reads CASRTGGWETQYF. In DNA, the CDR3 is TGTGCCAGCAGGACCGGGGGGTGGGAGACCCAGTACTTC.

V is TRBV28 and J is TRBJ1-3, with D perhaps TRBD1 (6 bases). The CDR3 is 17 amino acids. Germline CDR1 is MDHEN and CDR2 is SYDVKM. V lost 2 bases and J lost 0, with 14 bases in between. CDR3 region: CASSLPQGSFSGNTIYF. The CDR3 coding sequence is TGTGCCAGCAGTTTACCCCAGGGGTCCTTCTCTGGAAACACCATATATTTT.

This clone was recorded only once. V and J are TRBV29-1 and TRBJ1-4; 7 nucleotides agree with TRBD1. CDR3 length: 13 residues. The V gene's germline CDR1 is SQVTM and CDR2 ANQGSEA. J gave up 7 bases and V 6 bases, and 8 bases lay outside the gene matches. CDR3 in DNA: TGCAGCGTCTCACAGGGGATGGGTGAAAAACTGTTTTTT. It encodes CSVSQGMGEKLFF.

J is TRBJ1-1 and V is TRBV7-3; D may be TRBD1 (6 bases). This CDR3 region has 14 residues. Germline values: CDR1 SGHTA, CDR2 FQGTGA. V gave up 5 bases and J gave up 0 bases, with 10 bases separating them. The CDR3 DNA sequence: TGTGCCAGCAGCCCGGGACACTTGAACACTGAAGCTTTCTTT. It is translated as CASSPGHLNTEAFF. The full variable domain, in which reference TRBV7-3 and TRBJ1-1 provide the parts outside the CDR3, is GAGVSQTPSNKVTEKGKYVELRCDPISGHTALYWYRQSLGQGPEFLIYFQGTGAADDSGLPNDRFFAVRPEGSVSTLKIQRTERGDSAVYLCASSPGHLNTEAFFGQGTRLTVV.

This clone was observed once. CDR3 amino acids: CASSPGVGGYTF. CDR3 in DNA: TGTGCCAGCAGCCCCGGGGTTGGTGGCTACACCTTC. The V and J genes are TRBV9 and TRBJ1-2; no firm D call. CDR1 and CDR2 from the germline V gene are SGDLS and YYNGEE. V shed 4 bases and J shed 7 bases, with 11 bases lying between them. This CDR3 has 12 amino acids. The entire variable domain, with the rest obtained from reference TRBV9 and TRBJ1-2, is as follows: DSGVTQTPKHLITATGQRVTLRCSPRSGDLSVYWYQQSLDQGLQFLIQYYNGEERAKGNILERFSAQQFPDLHSELNLSSLELGDSALYFCASSPGVGGYTFGSGTRLTVV.

This chain uses TRBV10-3 with TRBJ1-1; D is unresolved. CDR3 size: 14 residues. V was clipped by 10 bases and J by 1 base, with 16 bases between them. CDR1 and CDR2 (germline): ENHRY, SYGVKD. CDR3 coding DNA: TGTGCCACCGGAGTAGGTGATGGGAACACTGAAGCTTTCTTT. Protein product: CATGVGDGNTEAFF.

This chain links TRBV7-8 with TRBJ1-2; tentative D call: TRBD1 (5 bases). The CDR3 is 13 residues long. Germline lookup yields CDR1 SGHVS and CDR2 FQNEAQ. V dropped 6 bases and J dropped 8 bases, with 16 bases sitting between them. CDR3 in DNA: TGTGCCAGCAGTGGAAGCACCGACAGCGGCTACACCTTC. Translated, it gives CASSGSTDSGYTF. Complete variable domain (other parts from reference TRBV7-8 and TRBJ1-2): GAGVSQSPRYKVAKRGQDVALRCDPISGHVSLFWYQQALGQGPEFLTYFQNEAQLDKSGLPSDRFFAERPEGSVSTLKIQRTQQEDSAVYLCASSGSTDSGYTFGSGTRLTVV.

The rearrangement uses TRBV7-9 and TRBJ2-3, with 13 bases lining up with TRBD2. The CDR3 loop spans 16 amino acids. V gave up 4 bases and J gave up 6 bases; unmatched junction bases: 7. CDR1 SEHNR and CDR2 FQNEAQ come from the germline V gene (reference sequence). The CDR3 spells CASSSPWTSGSDTQYF. CDR3 DNA: TGTGCCAGCAGCTCGCCTTGGACTAGCGGGAGTGATACGCAGTATTTT.

This clone is a singleton in its sample. This chain joins TRBV2 and TRBJ1-5; D is possibly TRBD1 (6 bases). CDR1 is SNHLY, CDR2 FYNNEI, per germline. V was clipped by 7 bases and J by 0 bases, with 10 bases between them. The CDR3 consists of 14 residues. CDR3 in DNA: TGTGCCAGCACAGGGGTGGATAGCAATCAGCCCCAGCATTTT. This sequence encodes CASTGVDSNQPQHF.

The V and J genes are TRBV19 and TRBJ2-7, with 7 bases aligning to TRBD1. Trimming at V came to 0 bases and at J to 10 bases, leaving 12 bases not matched to a gene. The CDR3 has 15 amino acids. From germline, CDR1 is LNHDA and CDR2 SQIVND (reference sequence). CDR3 DNA: TGTGCCAGTAGTATAGACCCGGACAGGCCAGTTCAACAGTACTTC. Translating gives CASSIDPDRPVQQYF.

As for this clone: The sample carries other DNA sequences with the same CDR3. The V gene is TRBV6-1, the J gene TRBJ1-2, with 7 bases matching TRBD1. Trimming at V came to 1 base and at J to 8 bases, leaving 7 bases not matched to a gene. The V gene's germline CDR1 is MNHNS and CDR2 SASEGT. This CDR3 is 14 amino acids long. CDR3 DNA sequence: TGTGCCAGCAGTGAAGGACAGGGAGCAGGGGGCTACACCTTC. Amino acid sequence: CASSEGQGAGGYTF.

The CDR3 bases are TGTGCCAGCAGCTTAGATCTGATCGGGAGAGGAACCGGGGAGCTGTTTTTT. Encoded protein: CASSLDLIGRGTGELFF. The rearrangement uses TRBV11-2 and TRBJ2-2, with a weak D call TRBD2 (6 bases). CDR1 is SGHAT, CDR2 FQNNGV, per germline. CDR3 length equals 17 residues. Trimming took 0 bases from V and 5 from J, leaving 16 bases between them.

This clone is judged medium-sized. The chain has TRBV7-9 and TRBJ1-5, with D possibly TRBD1 on 5 matching bases. The length of the CDR3 is 16 residues. Germline CDR1 is SEHNR and CDR2 is FQNEAQ (reference sequence). V was trimmed by 1 base and J by 2 bases, leaving 12 bases between them. CDR3 residues: CASSLDAGSGNQPQHF. The CDR3 DNA follows: TGTGCCAGCAGCTTAGACGCAGGGTCGGGCAATCAGCCCCAGCATTTT.

This clone was picked up a small number of times. The gene calls are TRBV6-5 and TRBJ1-5; TRBD1 matches 9 bases. Germline values: CDR1 MNHEY, CDR2 SVGAGI. The V and J ends lost 4 bases and 3 bases, in that order; junction bases with no gene match: 4. The CDR3 runs 15 residues. CDR3 protein: CASSSGTGNNQPQHF. The CDR3 DNA follows: TGTGCCAGCAGTTCCGGGACAGGGAACAATCAGCCCCAGCATTTT.

The rearrangement uses TRBV9 and TRBJ2-1, with 12 nucleotides matching TRBD2. CDR1 SGDLS and CDR2 YYNGEE come from the germline V gene. CDR3 length: 14 amino acids. After removal of 8 bases from V and 7 bases from J, the junction contained 7 bases not matched to a gene. This chain's CDR3 is CASSTSGGRNEQFF. CDR3 in DNA: TGTGCCAGTTCCACTAGCGGGGGGCGGAATGAGCAGTTCTTC.

The chain recombines TRBV5-1 with TRBJ1-1, with TRBD1 matching over 8 bases. The germline V gene has CDR1 SGHRS and CDR2 YFSETQ. There are 14 residues in the CDR3. Losses at the gene ends were 3 bases for V and 5 bases for J; bases not matched to a gene: 6. In DNA form, the CDR3 reads TGCGCCAGCAGCTACGGACAGGGAGGGACTGAAGCTTTCTTT. This codes for CASSYGQGGTEAFF.

The V gene is TRBV5-1, the J gene TRBJ2-7, with 8 bases that match TRBD1. Trimming at V came to 3 bases and at J to 1 base, leaving 3 bases not matched to a gene. The CDR3 has 14 amino acids. The germline V gene has CDR1 SGHRS and CDR2 YFSETQ. CDR3 coding DNA: TGCGCCAGCAGCTGGACAGGGAGTTCCTACGAGCAGTACTTC. Protein: CASSWTGSSYEQYF.

CDR3 in amino acids: CAIGDNYEQYF. In DNA, the CDR3 is TGTGCCATTGGGGACAACTACGAGCAGTACTTC. The chain couples TRBV10-3 to TRBJ2-7, with D possibly being TRBD1 (6 bases). Germline CDR1 ENHRY, CDR2 SYGVKD. The length of the CDR3 is 11 residues. Trimming removed 9 bases at V and 3 bases at J, with 9 bases between.

The chain combines TRBV12-3 or TRBV12-4 with TRBJ2-3, with D possibly TRBD2 on 5 matching bases. V was clipped by 3 bases and J by 6 bases, with 7 bases between them. The CDR3 covers 12 residues. The CDR3 here is CASSFIADTQYF. CDR3 DNA: TGTGCCAGCAGTTTCATAGCGGATACGCAGTATTTT.

The chain employs TRBV6-2 or TRBV6-3 and TRBJ2-2; 7 bases agree with TRBD1. CDR1 is MNHEY, CDR2 SVGEGT, per germline. V trimming: 5 bases; J trimming: 1 base; junction bases outside the gene matches: 4. This CDR3 is built from 15 residues. Here the CDR3 DNA reads TGTGCCAGCAGTCGACAGGGATTGAACACCGGGGAGCTGTTTTTT. It codes for CASSRQGLNTGELFF.

The chain carries TRBV7-2 and TRBJ2-1; no reliable D call. Germline values: CDR1 SGHTA, CDR2 FQGNSA. This CDR3 contains 14 residues. Trimming took off 5 bases at V and 3 bases at J, with 11 bases between the two ends. CDR3 loop: CASSQTWYYNEQFF. As DNA, the CDR3 is TGTGCCAGCAGCCAGACTTGGTACTACAATGAGCAGTTCTTC.

The rearrangement uses TRBV29-1 and TRBJ2-5; D is possibly TRBD1 (5 bases). V shed 4 bases and J shed 3 bases, with 15 bases lying between them. Germline V lookup: CDR1 SQVTM, CDR2 ANQGSEA. The length of the CDR3 is 14 residues. The CDR3 DNA reads TGCAGCGTTGTTTTGGGTCAGGGAAAAGAGACCCAGTACTTC. This codes for CSVVLGQGKETQYF. The complete variable domain, with remaining parts taken from reference TRBV29-1 and TRBJ2-5, reads SAVISQKPSRDICQRGTSLTIQCQVDSQVTMMFWYRQQPGQSLTLIATANQGSEATYESGFVIDKFPISRPNLTFSTLTVSNMSPEDSSIYLCSVVLGQGKETQYFGPGTRLLVL.

The V gene is TRBV13, the J gene TRBJ2-3; 10 bases are a match to TRBD2. The CDR3 runs 16 residues. Germline V gene lookup returns CDR1 PRHDT and CDR2 FYEKMQ (reference sequence). The ends lost 5 bases at V and 1 base at J; junction bases unmatched: 6. CDR3 sequence reads: CASSATLAGGTDTQYF. In DNA, the CDR3 is TGTGCCAGCAGCGCTACTCTAGCGGGGGGCACAGATACGCAGTATTTT.

This sequence joins TRBV23-1 and TRBJ2-3, with D perhaps matching TRBD1 (5 bases). TRBV23-1 carries the ORF label, with uncertain function. V lost 10 bases, J lost 0 bases, and 11 bases lay in between. The CDR3 is 13 residues long. This CDR3 reads CATMGRSTDTQYF. The CDR3 region has the DNA TGCGCCACCATGGGGCGTAGCACAGATACGCAGTATTTT.